The sequence of this TCR beta chain was determined in a study of cytomegalovirus exposure and HLA in healthy donors. Broader study findings: Altogether, 150 to 200 TCR beta chains were recorded as cytomegalovirus-associated. Rarity characterized most TCR sequences, yet some public TCRs appeared in many donors. In vitro, a few CMV-associated chains proved specific for CMV antigens. A subsequent analysis found that TCR clusters from the first cohort also tended to co-occur in the approximately 130 validation repertoires, with about 94% of cluster scores above 0.

The CDR3 totals 16 residues. Looked up from germline, CDR1 is SGHDT and CDR2 is YYEEEE. V was pared by 1 base and J by 4 bases, with 4 bases of the junction left unmatched. Profiling relied on immunoSEQ multiplex PCR, and the TCRdb table lists in-frame clones only, not all of them. The sample holds 200,000 or so clones, over 65% seen once. Regarding this clone: The antigen remains undetermined.

The clonotype was recovered from a woman between 18 and 30 years old in good health and CMV-seronegative. The chain combines TRBV5-6 with TRBJ2-1; 11 nucleotides line up with TRBD2. The sample was PBMCs. CDR3 protein: CASSLTSGGRYNEQFF. The CDR3 DNA reads TGTGCCAGCAGCTTGACTAGCGGGGGAAGATACAATGAGCAGTTCTTC. The full variable domain, with the rest looked up from reference TRBV5-6 and TRBJ2-1, is DAGVTQSPTHLIKTRGQQVTLRCSPKSGHDTVSWYQQALGQGPQFIFQYYEEEERQRGNFPDRFSGHQFPNYSSELNVNALLLGDSALYLCASSLTSGGRYNEQFFGPGTRLTVL.